Listed below are T cell receptor beta chains from one sample, sequenced in a study of cytomegalovirus exposure and HLA in healthy donors. Assay: immunoSEQ multiplex PCR; the TCRdb copy retains only in-frame clones and omits some. The table lists around 210,000 clones, roughly three quarters of them singletons. Specimen: PBMCs. The receptors come from a middle-aged man in good health and CMV-seronegative. Both conserved end residues are part of each CDR3. D genes are given only for firm matches. The listing skips clone size in some rows; elsewhere it reads once, few, many or a size class.

d_call | j_call | v_call | clone_size | cdr3_aa | cdr3_nt
TRBD2 | TRBJ2-5 | TRBV7-8 | few | CASNELAGGSRKETQYF | TGTGCCAGCAACGAACTAGCGGGGGGTTCTCGTAAAGAGACCCAGTACTTC
- | TRBJ2-2 | TRBV18 | few | CASSPEGIGELFF | TGTGCCAGCTCACCGGAGGGTATCGGGGAGCTGTTTTTT
- | TRBJ2-7 | TRBV11-2 | - | CASSTEVAYEQYF | TGTGCCAGCAGCACAGAAGTAGCCTACGAGCAGTACTTC
- | TRBJ1-5 | TRBV4-1 | - | CASSQGYRILQPQHF | TGCGCCAGCAGCCAAGGATACAGGATTCTTCAGCCCCAGCATTTT
TRBD1 | TRBJ1-3 | TRBV9 | - | CASSPRQGSGNTIYF | TGTGCCAGCAGCCCCCGACAGGGATCCGGAAACACCATATATTTT
- | TRBJ1-3 | TRBV28 | few | CASSEQGPHSGNTIYF | TGTGCCAGCAGCGAGCAGGGTCCCCACTCTGGAAACACCATATATTTT
- | TRBJ1-5 | TRBV9 | - | CASSAQGNNQPQHF | TGTGCCAGCAGCGCTCAGGGTAACAATCAGCCCCAGCATTTT
- | TRBJ2-7 | TRBV11-2 | - | CASSPFHLGTQYYEQYF | TGTGCCAGCAGCCCGTTTCATTTGGGGACTCAATACTACGAGCAGTACTTC
TRBD1 | TRBJ2-7 | TRBV30 | once | CAWSDRGYEQYF | TGTGCCTGGAGTGACAGGGGCTACGAGCAGTACTTC
TRBD2 | TRBJ2-2 | TRBV6-6 | - | CASISGASGNTGELFF | TGTGCCAGCATTTCCGGGGCTAGCGGGAACACCGGGGAGCTGTTTTTT
TRBD1 | TRBJ1-6 | TRBV27 | - | CASSPGQGRGISPLHF | TGTGCCAGCAGTCCGGGACAGGGTAGGGGGATTTCACCCCTCCACTTT
- | TRBJ2-7 | TRBV7-6 | few | CASSLAGGSYEQYF | TGTGCCAGCAGCTTAGCGGGGGGCTCCTACGAGCAGTACTTC
TRBD1 | TRBJ2-7 | TRBV28 | - | CASSFTGTGVYEQYF | TGTGCCAGCAGTTTCACCGGGACAGGGGTTTACGAGCAGTACTTC
TRBD2 | TRBJ2-1 | TRBV28 | - | CASSLAGGPGGEQFF | TGTGCCAGCAGTTTAGCGGGAGGGCCGGGTGGTGAGCAGTTCTTC
TRBD1 | TRBJ2-7 | TRBV4-2 | - | CASSQGDSLGEQYF | TGTGCCAGCAGCCAAGGGGACAGCCTGGGGGAGCAGTACTTC
- | TRBJ2-7 | TRBV7-2 | - | CASSGESYEQYF | TGTGCCAGCAGCGGAGAATCCTACGAGCAGTACTTC
TRBD1 | TRBJ1-1 | TRBV9 | - | CASSPGQGLNTEAFF | TGTGCCAGCAGCCCCGGACAGGGGCTGAACACTGAAGCTTTCTTT
- | TRBJ2-2 | TRBV30 | - | CAWGRVTGELFF | TGTGCCTGGGGTCGGGTCACCGGGGAGCTGTTTTTT
TRBD1 | TRBJ2-1 | TRBV28 | - | CASSLWWTGSGSYNEQFF | TGTGCCAGCAGTTTATGGTGGACAGGGAGCGGGTCCTACAATGAGCAGTTCTTC
TRBD1 | TRBJ1-5 | TRBV28 | - | CASSLGTGVWQPQHF | TGTGCCAGCAGTTTGGGGACAGGGGTATGGCAGCCCCAGCATTTT
TRBD1 | TRBJ2-1 | TRBV6-1 | - | CASSEVGGQSYNEQFF | TGTGCCAGCAGTGAGGTAGGGGGCCAATCCTACAATGAGCAGTTCTTC
TRBD1 | TRBJ2-1 | TRBV30 | few | CAWSGTGAVSYNEQFF | TGTGCCTGGAGTGGAACAGGGGCCGTCTCCTACAATGAGCAGTTCTTC
- | TRBJ1-5 | TRBV7-2 | - | CASSLGGASNQPQHF | TGTGCCAGCAGCTTAGGCGGGGCAAGCAATCAGCCCCAGCATTTT
- | TRBJ1-1 | TRBV27 | once | CASSWAPGTEAFF | TGTGCCAGCAGTTGGGCCCCTGGGACAGAAGCTTTCTTT
TRBD2 | TRBJ2-1 | TRBV4-1 | once | CASSGAGDPYNEQFF | TGCGCCAGCAGCGGAGCGGGAGATCCCTACAATGAGCAGTTCTTC
- | TRBJ1-6 | TRBV30 | - | CAWSREGGASSPLHF | TGTGCCTGGAGTCGGGAGGGGGGGGCGAGTTCACCCCTCCACTTT
- | TRBJ2-2 | TRBV11-3 | - | CASSYGGPGTGELFF | TGTGCCAGCAGCTACGGAGGGCCGGGCACCGGGGAGCTGTTTTTT
TRBD2 | TRBJ2-5 | TRBV7-7 | - | CASSLGLVVSETQYF | TGTGCTAGCAGCTTGGGACTAGTTGTATCGGAGACCCAGTACTTC
- | TRBJ1-3 | TRBV5-1 | - | CASSPLAGTGNTIYF | TGCGCCAGCAGCCCGTTAGCGGGAACTGGAAACACCATATATTTT
- | TRBJ1-2 | TRBV5-4 | few | CASSSTGTNGYTF | TGTGCCAGCAGCTCGACAGGAACCAATGGCTACACCTTC
TRBD1 | TRBJ1-2 | TRBV9 | - | CASSVATGEGGYTF | TGTGCCAGCAGCGTAGCTACAGGGGAAGGTGGCTACACCTTC
TRBD1 | TRBJ2-7 | TRBV7-9 | - | CASSLAGQAGEQYF | TGTGCCAGCAGCTTAGCAGGACAGGCGGGCGAGCAGTACTTC
TRBD1 | TRBJ1-5 | TRBV9 | - | CASSASGTGVNQPQHF | TGTGCCAGCAGCGCCTCCGGGACAGGGGTCAATCAGCCCCAGCATTTT
TRBD1 | TRBJ2-1 | TRBV11-2 | - | CASSLGRGPSYNEQFF | TGTGCCAGCAGCTTAGGTAGGGGGCCATCCTACAATGAGCAGTTCTTC
- | TRBJ1-5 | TRBV7-2 | - | CASSLGGDSNQPQHF | TGTGCCAGCAGCTTAGGAGGAGATAGCAATCAGCCCCAGCATTTT
- | TRBJ1-3 | TRBV7-8 | - | CASSPRIGASGNTIYF | TGTGCCAGTTCTCCTCGAATAGGGGCCTCTGGAAACACCATATATTTT
TRBD1 | TRBJ1-5 | TRBV27 | - | CASSSLGQVSNQPQHF | TGTGCCAGCAGTTCCCTAGGACAGGTTAGCAATCAGCCCCAGCATTTT
TRBD2 | TRBJ2-2 | TRBV9 | - | CASSVVSGGRTGELFF | TGTGCCAGCAGCGTAGTCTCGGGAGGTCGAACCGGGGAGCTGTTTTTT
- | TRBJ2-2 | TRBV18 | few | CASSPSLVMNTGELFF | TGTGCCAGCTCACCGTCTCTAGTGATGAACACCGGGGAGCTGTTTTTT
- | TRBJ2-4 | TRBV2 | once | CASSEGGGGYIQYF | TGTGCCAGCAGTGAAGGAGGGGGGGGTTACATTCAGTACTTC
- | TRBJ2-7 | TRBV18 | - | CASRGGESYEQYF | TGTGCCAGTCGAGGAGGAGAGAGCTACGAGCAGTACTTC
TRBD2 | TRBJ2-7 | TRBV4-1 | - | CASSQVVLAGRVEQYF | TGCGCCAGCAGCCAAGTTGTACTAGCGGGAAGGGTCGAGCAGTACTTC
TRBD1 | TRBJ1-6 | TRBV25-1 | once | CASSDYRGQMSPLHF | TGTGCCAGCAGTGATTACAGGGGACAGATGTCACCCCTCCACTTT
- | TRBJ1-4 | TRBV4-1 | - | CASSQAEGDEKLFF | TGCGCCAGCAGCCAAGCCGAGGGGGATGAAAAACTGTTTTTT
- | TRBJ2-7 | TRBV29-1 | - | CSVEWGTEQYF | TGCAGCGTTGAATGGGGCACGGAGCAGTACTTC
TRBD2 | TRBJ2-1 | TRBV28 | - | CASCSGGTSGWDEQFF | TGTGCCAGCTGTTCGGGGGGGACTAGCGGGTGGGATGAGCAGTTCTTC
TRBD1 | TRBJ2-7 | TRBV2 | - | CASTQGAYEQYF | TGTGCCAGCACTCAGGGGGCTTACGAGCAGTACTTC
- | TRBJ1-5 | TRBV6-5 | - | CASSYGGPASNQPQHF | TGTGCCAGCAGTTACGGGGGCCCGGCTAGCAATCAGCCCCAGCATTTT
- | TRBJ1-1 | TRBV7-2 | - | CASSTRGGTEAFF | TGTGCCAGCAGTACCAGGGGTGGAACTGAAGCTTTCTTT
- | TRBJ2-3 | TRBV9 | - | CASSVDTRTSTDTQYF | TGTGCCAGCAGCGTCGACACTCGAACGAGCACAGATACGCAGTATTTT
- | TRBJ1-1 | TRBV9 | once | CASSGGGKMNTEAFF | TGTGCCAGCAGCGGGGGGGGGAAAATGAACACTGAAGCTTTCTTT
- | TRBJ1-4 | TRBV4-1 | once | CASSQVPGTLATNEKLFF | TGCGCCAGCAGCCAAGTCCCCGGGACACTTGCAACTAATGAAAAACTGTTTTTT
- | TRBJ2-1 | TRBV27 | - | CASSPAVSSYNEQFF | TGTGCCAGCAGTCCCGCGGTCAGCTCCTACAATGAGCAGTTCTTC
- | TRBJ2-2 | TRBV6-5 | once | CASSYSLPANTGELFF | TGTGCCAGCAGTTACTCACTGCCCGCGAACACCGGGGAGCTGTTTTTT
TRBD2 | TRBJ2-5 | TRBV9 | few | CASSVEGTSDQETQYF | TGTGCCAGCAGCGTAGAAGGGACTAGCGACCAAGAGACCCAGTACTTC
- | TRBJ2-5 | TRBV10-2 | - | CASSESQGQTQYF | TGCGCCAGCAGTGAGTCGCAGGGTCAGACCCAGTACTTC
TRBD2 | TRBJ2-7 | TRBV7-9 | - | CASRAGTSGYEQYF | TGTGCCAGCAGGGCCGGGACTAGCGGGTACGAGCAGTACTTC
- | TRBJ2-7 | TRBV9 | - | CASSVGMGGGYEQYF | TGTGCCAGCAGCGTAGGGATGGGAGGAGGCTACGAGCAGTACTTC
- | TRBJ2-2 | TRBV7-2 | - | CASSLGQQNTGELFF | TGTGCCAGCAGCTTAGGACAGCAGAACACCGGGGAGCTGTTTTTT
TRBD2 | TRBJ2-5 | TRBV5-4 | - | CASSTSGGETQYF | TGCGCCAGCAGCACCTCGGGGGGAGAGACCCAGTACTTC